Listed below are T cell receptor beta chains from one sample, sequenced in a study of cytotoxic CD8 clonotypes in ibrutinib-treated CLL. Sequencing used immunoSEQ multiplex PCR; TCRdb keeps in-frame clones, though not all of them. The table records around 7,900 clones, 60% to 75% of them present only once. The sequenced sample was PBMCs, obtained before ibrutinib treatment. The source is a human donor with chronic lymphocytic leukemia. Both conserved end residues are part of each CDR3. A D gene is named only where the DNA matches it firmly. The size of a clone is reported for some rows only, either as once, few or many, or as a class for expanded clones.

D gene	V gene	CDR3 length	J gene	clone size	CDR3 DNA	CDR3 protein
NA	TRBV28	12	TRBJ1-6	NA	TGTGCCAGCAGTTTGGGCGATTCACCCCTCCACTTT	CASSLGDSPLHF
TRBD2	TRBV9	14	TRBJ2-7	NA	TGTGCCAGCAGCACAAGCGGGAGGGCCGACGAGCAGTACTTC	CASSTSGRADEQYF
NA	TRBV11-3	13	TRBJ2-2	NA	TGTGCCAGCAGCTATCTGAGCGCCGGGGAGCTGTTTTTT	CASSYLSAGELFF
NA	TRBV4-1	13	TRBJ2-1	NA	TGCGCCAGCAGCCAAGGCCCTCTGGATGAGCAGTTCTTC	CASSQGPLDEQFF
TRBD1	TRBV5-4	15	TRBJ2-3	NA	TGTGCCAGCAGCGCCCAACAGGGGGCAACAGATACGCAGTATTTT	CASSAQQGATDTQYF
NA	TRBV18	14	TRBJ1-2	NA	TGTGCCAGCTCACCACCTCGGACATACTATGGCTACACCTTC	CASSPPRTYYGYTF
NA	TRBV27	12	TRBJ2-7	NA	TGTGCCAGCCGTGACTACAGATACGAGCAGTACTTC	CASRDYRYEQYF
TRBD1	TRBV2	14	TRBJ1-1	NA	TGTGCCAGCAGTGGCTGGACAGGGGACACTGAAGCTTTCTTT	CASSGWTGDTEAFF
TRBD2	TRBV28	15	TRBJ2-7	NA	TGTGCCAGCAGTTTATGGACTAGCGGGAGGGTGGAGCAGTACTTC	CASSLWTSGRVEQYF
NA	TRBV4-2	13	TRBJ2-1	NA	TGTGCCAGCAGCCCAGATGTTGTGAATGAGCAGTTCTTC	CASSPDVVNEQFF
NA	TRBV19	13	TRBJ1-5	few	TGTGCCAGTAGTATAGCCCTAAGACAGCCCCAGCATTTT	CASSIALRQPQHF
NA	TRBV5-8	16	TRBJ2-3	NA	TGTGCCAGCAGCTCCCCCGCTGTGAAACTCACAGATACGCAGTATTTT	CASSSPAVKLTDTQYF
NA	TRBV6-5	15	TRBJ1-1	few	TGTGCCAGCAGTTATGGGCCAGGGTGGGGGACTGAAGCTTTCTTT	CASSYGPGWGTEAFF
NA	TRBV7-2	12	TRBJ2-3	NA	TGTGCCAGCAGCTTCTACACAGATACGCAGTATTTT	CASSFYTDTQYF
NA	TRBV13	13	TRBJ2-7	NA	TGTGCCAGCAGCTGGGGCCGAAGTAGCGAGCAGTACTTC	CASSWGRSSEQYF
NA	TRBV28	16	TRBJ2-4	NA	TGTGCCAGCAGTTCAGGAAGAACTTTAGCCAAAAACATTCAGTACTTC	CASSSGRTLAKNIQYF
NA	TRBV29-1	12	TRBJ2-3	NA	TGCAGCGTTGTTCGCGAGTCAGATACGCAGTATTTT	CSVVRESDTQYF
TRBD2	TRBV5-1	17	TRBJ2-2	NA	TGCGCCAGCAGCACGGGGCGGGAGGTCCTGAACACCGGGGAGCTGTTTTTT	CASSTGREVLNTGELFF
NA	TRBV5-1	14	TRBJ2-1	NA	TGCGCCAGCAGCTGGGGCGTACCCGGAGGAGAGCAGTTCTTC	CASSWGVPGGEQFF
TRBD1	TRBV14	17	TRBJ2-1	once	TGTGCCAGCAGCCAAAAAACCACAGGGGGTTCGAGGGATGAGCAGTTCTTC	CASSQKTTGGSRDEQFF
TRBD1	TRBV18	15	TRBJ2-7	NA	TGTGCCAGCTCATCGACCGGGACAGGGGGCCACGAGCAGTACTTC	CASSSTGTGGHEQYF
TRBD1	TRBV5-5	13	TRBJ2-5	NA	TGTGCCAGCAGCCACAGGGGCCCCGAGACCCAGTACTTC	CASSHRGPETQYF
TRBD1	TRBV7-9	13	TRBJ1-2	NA	TGTGCCAGCAGGCCACAGGGGGTCTATGGCTACACCTTC	CASRPQGVYGYTF
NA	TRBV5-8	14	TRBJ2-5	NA	TGTGCCAGCAGCCAGATTGGGATCCAAGAGACCCAGTACTTC	CASSQIGIQETQYF
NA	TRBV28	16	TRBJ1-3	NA	TGTGCCAGCAGTTTGGTAGGACAGCTCTCTGGAAACACCATATATTTT	CASSLVGQLSGNTIYF
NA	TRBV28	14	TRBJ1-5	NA	TGTGCCAGCTCGCAGGGCCTTCAAGTTCAGCCCCAGCATTTT	CASSQGLQVQPQHF
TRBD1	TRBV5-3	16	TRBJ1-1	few	TGTGCCAGAAGCCCCCGGGGACAGGGCACGGGCACTGAAGCTTTCTTT	CARSPRGQGTGTEAFF
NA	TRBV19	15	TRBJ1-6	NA	TGTGCCAGTATCCCGGAAGGGTTTTATGATTCACCCCTCCACTTT	CASIPEGFYDSPLHF
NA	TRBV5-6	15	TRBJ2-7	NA	TGTGCCAGCAGCTTGTCTGGGGGAAAATCCTACGAGCAGTACTTC	CASSLSGGKSYEQYF
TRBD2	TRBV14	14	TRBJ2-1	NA	TGTGCCAGGGTCCCAGCGGGAGAATTCGGAGAGCAGTTCTTC	CARVPAGEFGEQFF
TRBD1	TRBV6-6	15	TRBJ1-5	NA	TGTGCCAGCAGCGGAGACAGGGCTGTTCATCGACCCCAGCATTTT	CASSGDRAVHRPQHF
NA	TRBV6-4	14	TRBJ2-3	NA	TGTGCCAGCAGTGACCTTGGGGGCACAGATACGCAGTATTTT	CASSDLGGTDTQYF
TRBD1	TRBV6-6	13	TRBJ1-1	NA	TGTGCCAGCATCTGGGGGACAGGAACTGAAGCTTTCTTT	CASIWGTGTEAFF
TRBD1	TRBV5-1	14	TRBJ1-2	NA	TGCGCCAGCAGCCAGCCGACAGGGGATGGAGGCTACACCTTC	CASSQPTGDGGYTF